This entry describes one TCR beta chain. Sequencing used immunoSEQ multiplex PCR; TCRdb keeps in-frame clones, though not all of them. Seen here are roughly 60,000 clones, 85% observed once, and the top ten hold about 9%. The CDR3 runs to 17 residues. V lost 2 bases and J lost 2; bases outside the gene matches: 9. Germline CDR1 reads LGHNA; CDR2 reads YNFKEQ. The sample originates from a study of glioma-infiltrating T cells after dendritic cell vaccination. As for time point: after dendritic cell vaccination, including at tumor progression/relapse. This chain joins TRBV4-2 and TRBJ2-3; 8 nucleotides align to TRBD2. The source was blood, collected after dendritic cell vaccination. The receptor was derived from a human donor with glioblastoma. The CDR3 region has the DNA TGTGCCAGCAGCCAACTCCATGGGCGGGGGGACACAGATACGCAGTATTTT. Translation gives CASSQLHGRGDTDTQYF.